This entry lists 24 T cell receptor beta chains sequenced from one sample in a study of CD8+CD57+ T cells in acquired aplastic anemia. Researchers used genomic DNA as the template to profile TCR beta VDJ and CDR3. TCRdb independently ran MiXCR on the reads; one entry per CDR3 protein. The top ten hold roughly 0.8% of the sample, which has 450,000 to 550,000 distinct CDR3 sequences, around 30% seen once. The sequenced patients had an expansion of CD8+CD57+ cells seen by flow cytometry. Sequenced: sorted CD4+, CD8+, or CD8+CD57+ T cells (not recorded which) from PBMCs. These receptors all come from a human donor with aplastic anemia.

This clonotype appeared a single time. The genes are TRBV7-2 and TRBJ2-5; TRBD1 matches 7 bases. CDR1 and CDR2 from the germline V gene are SGHTA and FQGNSA. V was clipped by 3 bases and J by 5 bases; unmatched bases: 6. CDR3 length: 14 residues. Written as DNA, the CDR3 is TGTGCCAGCAGCTTCGGGACAGAGGGGGAGACCCAGTACTTC. The encoded protein is CASSFGTEGETQYF.

The chain couples TRBV4-1 to TRBJ2-6, with 8 bases matching TRBD1. V lost 3 bases to trimming and J lost 2 bases; unmatched junction nucleotides: 6. Germline V lookup: CDR1 MGHRA, CDR2 YSYEKL. CDR3 size: 17 residues. The CDR3 DNA sequence: TGCGCCAGCAGCCAGGACAGGGTGGCCCCTGGGGCCAACGTCCTGACTTTC. It specifies CASSQDRVAPGANVLTF.

The rearrangement uses TRBV9 and TRBJ1-6, with no clear D. This CDR3 is built from 14 residues. Trimming left V 0 bases short and J 7 bases short, with 8 bases between. Germline CDR1 is SGDLS and CDR2 is YYNGEE. The CDR3 DNA follows: TGTGCCAGCAGCGTAGAAGGCTGGAATTCACCCCTCCACTTT. The encoded protein is CASSVEGWNSPLHF.

Regarding this clonotype: A much larger clone differs from this one at a single base, so this may be a read error. The chain is built from TRBV19 and TRBJ1-5, with D perhaps matching TRBD1 (5 bases). Trimming removed 7 bases from V and 6 bases from J, with 19 bases in between. CDR1 is LNHDA and CDR2 is SQIVND in the germline V gene (reference sequence). This CDR3 region has 15 residues. DNA for the CDR3: TGTGCCAGTACCCCCATCACGGGGGGTGCTCAGCCCCAGCATTTT. Translating gives CASTPITGGAQPQHF.

The rearrangement uses TRBV10-3 and TRBJ2-3; 10 bases are shared with TRBD2. CDR1 and CDR2 from the germline V gene are ENHRY and SYGVKD. V dropped 4 bases and J dropped 3; count of bases not matched to a gene: 10. This CDR3 spans 17 amino acids. CDR3 nucleotides: TGTGCCATCAGTGGGACGATTCTAGCGGGAGATACAGATACGCAGTATTTT. It codes for CAISGTILAGDTDTQYF.

This clonotype has a handful of counts. The chain links TRBV4-1 to TRBJ2-1; 9 nucleotides match TRBD2. The germline V gene has CDR1 MGHRA and CDR2 YSYEKL. The CDR3 is 15 residues long. Germline trimming cut 2 bases from V and 2 bases from J; bases unmatched to any gene: 1. CDR3: CASSQLAGPYNEQFF. The CDR3 bases are TGCGCCAGCAGCCAACTAGCGGGACCCTACAATGAGCAGTTCTTC.

The rearrangement links TRBV5-1 to TRBJ1-5, with 8 positions matching TRBD1. Germline V gene sequence: CDR1 SGHRS, CDR2 YFSETQ. V was pared by 0 bases and J by 5 bases, with 7 bases of the junction left unmatched. The CDR3 consists of 16 residues. CDR3 protein: CASSLEGTGGDQPQHF. CDR3 coding DNA: TGCGCCAGCAGCTTGGAGGGGACAGGCGGGGATCAGCCCCAGCATTTT.

This chain joins TRBV19 and TRBJ1-2, with TRBD1 matching 7 bases. V shed 11 bases, J shed 1 base, and the junction held 13 bases outside the gene matches. Germline values: CDR1 LNHDA, CDR2 SQIVND (reference sequence). This CDR3 is built from 15 residues. The CDR3 DNA is TGTGCCGGTAATCCCGGGACAGCCTTTAACTATGGCTACACCTTC. Its protein is CAGNPGTAFNYGYTF.

V usage is TRBV24-1 and J usage is TRBJ1-5; a possible D gene is TRBD1 (5 bases). The CDR3 runs to 14 residues. Trimming shortened V by 7 bases and J by 5 bases, and 14 bases separated the two germline ends. Germline V gene sequence: CDR1 KGHDR, CDR2 SFDVKD. CDR3: CATSDSGQDQPQHF. DNA for the CDR3: TGTGCCACCAGCGACTCGGGGCAGGATCAGCCCCAGCATTTT.

The table lists this clonotype with a few counts. This rearrangement joins TRBV6-1 to TRBJ1-1; TRBD1 aligns across 7 bases. The CDR3 length is 13 residues. Germline CDR1 and CDR2: MNHNS and SASEGT. V lost 5 bases to trimming and J lost 5 bases; unmatched junction nucleotides: 5. CDR3 nucleotide sequence: TGTGCCAGCAGTAAGCAACAGGGGACTGAAGCTTTCTTT. The encoded protein is CASSKQQGTEAFF.

The chain recombines TRBV20-1 with TRBJ2-3, with 11 bases matching TRBD2. This CDR3 comprises 15 residues. V shed 5 bases and J 5 bases; nucleotides not matched to a gene: 9. Germline CDR1 reads DFQATT; CDR2 reads SNEGSKA (reference sequence). The CDR3 bases are TGCAGTGCTTCACTACTAGCGGGAGTGATAGATACGCAGTATTTT. Amino acid sequence: CSASLLAGVIDTQYF.

Only a few counts were recorded for this clonotype. The chain links TRBV5-8 to TRBJ1-5, with D hard to call. CDR3 size: 13 residues. From germline, CDR1 is SGHTS and CDR2 YDEGEE. The ends were cut back, 3 bases at V and 7 bases at J, with 11 bases in the middle. In DNA form, the CDR3 reads TGTGCCAGCAGCTATGAAGGGAGGCAGCCCCAGCATTTT. Translation gives CASSYEGRQPQHF.

This clonotype was observed many times. The chain is built from TRBV7-3 and TRBJ1-5; 11 positions agree with TRBD1. This CDR3 has 15 residues. V dropped 5 bases and J dropped 3; count of bases not matched to a gene: 3. CDR1 is SGHTA, CDR2 FQGTGA, per germline. This CDR3 is CASSLGQGDNQPQHF. The DNA of the CDR3 is TGTGCCAGCAGCCTGGGACAGGGGGACAATCAGCCCCAGCATTTT.

Comment on this clonotype: This sequence may be a read error, since a much larger clone differs from it by one base. The rearrangement uses TRBV7-9 and TRBJ2-1; D uncertain. Germline values: CDR1 SEHNR, CDR2 FQNEAQ (reference sequence). The V end lost 8 bases, the J end lost 4 bases, and 9 bases lay between the germline ends. This CDR3 has 12 amino acids. The CDR3 region is CASGSIYNEQFF. Here the CDR3 DNA reads TGTGCCAGCGGCTCAATTTACAATGAGCAGTTCTTC.

This clonotype appeared many times. J is TRBJ1-1 and V is TRBV2, with D possibly TRBD1 on 6 matching bases. The CDR3 consists of 13 residues. CDR1 SNHLY and CDR2 FYNNEI come from the germline V gene. Here the CDR3 reads CASGGAMNTEAFF. DNA for the CDR3: TGTGCATCGGGGGGCGCGATGAACACTGAAGCTTTCTTT.

The chain joins TRBV19 to TRBJ1-2; D gene unclear. CDR3 size: 13 residues. The germline V and J ends were trimmed by 6 bases and 4 bases, with 12 bases remaining between them. From germline, CDR1 is LNHDA and CDR2 SQIVND (reference sequence). In nucleotides, the CDR3 is TGTGCCAGTAGGGGTGGGGAAGGCTATGGCTACACCTTC. Translation gives CASRGGEGYGYTF.

There are a few counts of this clonotype. The chain combines TRBV9 with TRBJ2-1, with 8 bases lining up with TRBD2. The V gene's germline CDR1 is SGDLS and CDR2 YYNGEE. CDR3 length equals 15 residues. With 3 bases clipped from V and 0 bases from J, the junction kept 2 bases outside the gene matches. This CDR3 reads CASSGSGSSYNEQFF. The CDR3 DNA reads TGTGCCAGCAGCGGCAGCGGGAGCTCCTACAATGAGCAGTTCTTC.

The V and J genes are TRBV20-1 and TRBJ2-3; unclear D gene. The germline V and J ends were trimmed by 0 bases and 3 bases, with 13 bases remaining between them. This CDR3 contains 15 residues. The germline gives CDR1 DFQATT, CDR2 SNEGSKA (reference sequence). The CDR3 DNA is TGCAGTGCTAGAGACCGAGTAGTATCTACAGATACGCAGTATTTT. It encodes CSARDRVVSTDTQYF.

This clonotype occurred many times. The CDR3: CSAKRVLWEQYF. The DNA of the CDR3 is TGCAGTGCTAAGCGGGTACTATGGGAGCAGTACTTC. The rearrangement links TRBV20-1 to TRBJ2-7; the D gene is possibly TRBD2 (6 bases). Germline CDR1 and CDR2: DFQATT and SNEGSKA (reference sequence). Trimming left V 4 bases short and J 7 bases short, with 14 bases between. This CDR3 is 12 amino acids long.

The gene calls are TRBV20-1 and TRBJ1-1; tentative D call: TRBD1 (5 bases). The germline V and J ends were trimmed by 8 bases and 0 bases, with 16 bases remaining between them. Germline CDR1 DFQATT, CDR2 SNEGSKA (reference sequence). The CDR3 loop spans 14 amino acids. The CDR3 loop reads CSLQDLLVNTEAFF. CDR3 nucleotide sequence: TGCAGTTTACAGGATCTCCTGGTGAACACTGAAGCTTTCTTT.

The V and J genes are TRBV6-5 and TRBJ1-3; perhaps TRBD1 as D (6 bases). Germline assignment: CDR1 MNHEY and CDR2 SVGAGI. The CDR3 is made up of 16 amino acids. V shed 0 bases and J shed 1 base, with 10 bases lying between them. The DNA of the CDR3 is TGTGCCAGCAGTTACTCGGACAGTCATTCTGGAAACACCATATATTTT. Translating gives CASSYSDSHSGNTIYF.

This clonotype was observed a handful of times. The chain carries TRBV6-1 and TRBJ2-3, with 10 bases that match TRBD1. Per germline, CDR1 MNHNS and CDR2 SASEGT. The CDR3 spans 14 residues. V was clipped by 8 bases and J by 3 bases; unmatched bases: 5. The CDR3 region has the DNA TGTGCCAGCGGCCGGGACAGGGGAACAGATACGCAGTATTTT. Encoded protein: CASGRDRGTDTQYF.

The genes are TRBV20-1 and TRBJ2-7, with TRBD2 matching 8 bases. The J segment lost 0 bases and the V segment lost 0 bases, leaving 10 bases of the junction unmatched. Germline CDR1 reads DFQATT; CDR2 reads SNEGSKA (reference sequence). This CDR3 is 17 amino acids long. The DNA for the CDR3 is TGCAGTGCTAGAGATCGATTTAGCGGGATTTTCTCCTACGAGCAGTACTTC. Protein sequence: CSARDRFSGIFSYEQYF.

V is TRBV25-1 and J is TRBJ2-3, with TRBD2 identical over 8 bases. The CDR3 runs to 17 residues. CDR1 MGHDK and CDR2 SYGVNS come from the germline V gene. With V trimmed by 6 bases and J by 2 bases, 13 bases remained unmatched. CDR3 amino acids: CASSLAGGSSYTDTQYF. The CDR3 bases are TGTGCCAGCAGCCTCGCGGGGGGCTCATCTTACACAGATACGCAGTATTTT.